The 10 T cell receptor beta chains in this list originate from one sample, sequenced in a study of beta chain features in type 1 diabetes. General study results and limits: Moderately but significantly shorter TCRB CDR3s were found in Type 1 diabetes patients in all four CD4+ subsets.

Their target antigens are unknown. Sequencing targeted expressed TCRB transcripts, as all isolated RNA had been reverse transcribed. Some clones are missing from TCRdb's copy, which holds only in-frame ones; the method was immunoSEQ multiplex PCR. The top ten hold 0.035% to 0.045% of the sample, which has hundreds of thousands of clones, around 15% seen once. The sequencing input was naive CD4+ T cells from blood. The receptors here all came from a man aged 18 to 30 with type 1 diabetes.

This chain uses TRBV5-1 with TRBJ2-1; 7 nucleotides match TRBD1. The CDR3 consists of 14 residues. Germline CDR1 reads SGHRS; CDR2 reads YFSETQ. Unmatched junction bases numbered 3, after V lost 1 base and J lost 5 bases. CDR3 residues: CASSLRGQNNEQFF. The CDR3 DNA reads as TGCGCCAGCAGCTTGAGGGGACAGAACAATGAGCAGTTCTTC.

This clone appeared a few times. The chain couples TRBV6-1 to TRBJ2-4, with D uncertain. The germline V gene encodes CDR1 MNHNS and CDR2 SASEGT. V was cut by 2 bases and J by 1 base, with 3 bases left in between. This CDR3 region has 13 residues. The CDR3 loop is CASSEIAKNIQYF. The CDR3 coding sequence is TGTGCCAGCAGTGAAATCGCCAAAAACATTCAGTACTTC.

This clone was detected a few times. The CDR3 DNA reads as TGCGCCAGCAGCTTGACGACAGGCCCAGGCACAGATACGCAGTATTTT. This encodes CASSLTTGPGTDTQYF. The chain combines TRBV5-1 with TRBJ2-3, with a tentative D call TRBD1 (6 bases). This CDR3 contains 16 residues. Deletions cut 1 base from V and 1 base from J, with 13 bases between. Germline V lookup: CDR1 SGHRS, CDR2 YFSETQ.

This clone was counted once. J is TRBJ1-2 and V is TRBV4-2; 8 bases agree with TRBD1. Germline loops: CDR1 LGHNA, CDR2 YNFKEQ. This CDR3 region has 14 residues. The V gene end was trimmed by 3 bases and the J gene end by 8 bases; junction bases not matched to a gene: 8. The CDR3, as DNA: TGTGCCAGCAGCCATGAGACAGGGGAAGGGGGCTACACCTTC. Amino acids: CASSHETGEGGYTF.

There are a few counts of this clone. The chain joins TRBV29-1 to TRBJ2-5, with 11 bases that match TRBD2. V dropped 7 bases and J dropped 4; count of bases not matched to a gene: 5. The CDR3 spans 13 residues. Germline assignment: CDR1 SQVTM and CDR2 ANQGSEA. CDR3 bases: TGCAGCGGTAGCGGGGGGGCCACAGAGACCCAGTACTTC. Translating it yields CSGSGGATETQYF. Full variable domain (remainder filled in from reference TRBV29-1 and TRBJ2-5): SAVISQKPSRDICQRGTSLTIQCQVDSQVTMMFWYRQQPGQSLTLIATANQGSEATYESGFVIDKFPISRPNLTFSTLTVSNMSPEDSSIYLCSGSGGATETQYFGPGTRLLVL.

V gene TRBV30 combines with J gene TRBJ1-4; no clear D. Deletions cut 4 bases from V and 7 bases from J, with 10 bases between. The CDR3 sequence is 12 residues long. CDR1 is GTSNPN and CDR2 is SVGIG in the germline V gene (reference sequence). Here the CDR3 DNA reads TGTGCCTGGAATCACGGCCCTGAAAAACTGTTTTTT. Protein product: CAWNHGPEKLFF. Supplemented by reference TRBV30 and TRBJ1-4, the full variable domain reads SQTIHQWPATLVQPVGSPLSLECTVEGTSNPNLYWYRQAAGRGLQLLFYSVGIGQISSEVPQNLSASRPQDRQFILSSKKLLLSDSGFYLCAWNHGPEKLFFGSGTQLSVL.

The chain has TRBV18 and TRBJ2-5, with TRBD1 as a possible D gene (6 bases). Germline V gives CDR1 KGHSH, CDR2 LQKENI. V was shortened by 3 bases and J by 4 bases, with 12 bases between the two germline ends. The CDR3 is 14 amino acids. The CDR3 loop reads CASSPSRGPETQYF. CDR3 nucleotides: TGTGCCAGCTCACCCAGCAGGGGTCCAGAGACCCAGTACTTC.

The chain couples TRBV7-9 to TRBJ1-6; D call uncertain. Germline V gene data show CDR1 as SEHNR and CDR2 as FQNEAQ (reference sequence). This CDR3 comprises 14 residues. V was trimmed by 2 bases and J by 10 bases, leaving 12 bases between them. In nucleotides, the CDR3 is TGTGCCAGCAGCTTAAGGTCGGGCGGGTCACCCCTCCACTTT. This codes for CASSLRSGGSPLHF.

This chain joins TRBV7-2 and TRBJ2-5, with D possibly matching TRBD1 (5 bases). V lost 1 base to trimming and J lost 1 base, with 16 bases between them. Germline V gene lookup returns CDR1 SGHTA and CDR2 FQGNSA. This CDR3 contains 17 residues. The CDR3 loop is CASSLVATGSLQETQYF. The CDR3 DNA reads as TGTGCCAGCAGCTTAGTAGCCACAGGATCGCTCCAAGAGACCCAGTACTTC.

This clone showed up just a few times. The V call is TRBV20-1, the J call TRBJ1-2, with D uncertain. The CDR3 spans 11 residues. The V end was cut by 7 bases, the J end by 1 base, with 7 bases between. CDR1 is DFQATT, CDR2 SNEGSKA, per germline (reference sequence). The CDR3 is CSGANNYGYTF. For the CDR3, the DNA is TGCAGTGGAGCGAATAACTATGGCTACACCTTC.